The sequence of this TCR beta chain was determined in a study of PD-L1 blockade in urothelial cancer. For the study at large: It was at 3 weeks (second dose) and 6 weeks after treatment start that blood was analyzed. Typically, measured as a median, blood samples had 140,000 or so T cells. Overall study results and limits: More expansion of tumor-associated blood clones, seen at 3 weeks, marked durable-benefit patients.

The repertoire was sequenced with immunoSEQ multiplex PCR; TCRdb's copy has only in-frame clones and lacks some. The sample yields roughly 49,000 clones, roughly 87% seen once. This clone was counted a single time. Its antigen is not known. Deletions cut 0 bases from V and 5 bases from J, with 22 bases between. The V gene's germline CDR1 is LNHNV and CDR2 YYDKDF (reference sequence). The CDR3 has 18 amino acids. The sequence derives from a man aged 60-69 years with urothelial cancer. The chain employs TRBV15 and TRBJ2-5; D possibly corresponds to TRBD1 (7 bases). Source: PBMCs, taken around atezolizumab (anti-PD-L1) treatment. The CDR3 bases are TGTGCCACCAGCAGAGATCCTATTAGCTCGACAGGGAGGGAGACCCAGTACTTC. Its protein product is CATSRDPISSTGRETQYF. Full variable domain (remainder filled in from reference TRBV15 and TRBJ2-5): DAMVIQNPRYQVTQFGKPVTLSCSQTLNHNVMYWYQQKSSQAPKLLFHYYDKDFNNEADTPDNFQSRRPNTSFCFLDIRSPGLGDTAMYLCATSRDPISSTGRETQYFGPGTRLLVL.